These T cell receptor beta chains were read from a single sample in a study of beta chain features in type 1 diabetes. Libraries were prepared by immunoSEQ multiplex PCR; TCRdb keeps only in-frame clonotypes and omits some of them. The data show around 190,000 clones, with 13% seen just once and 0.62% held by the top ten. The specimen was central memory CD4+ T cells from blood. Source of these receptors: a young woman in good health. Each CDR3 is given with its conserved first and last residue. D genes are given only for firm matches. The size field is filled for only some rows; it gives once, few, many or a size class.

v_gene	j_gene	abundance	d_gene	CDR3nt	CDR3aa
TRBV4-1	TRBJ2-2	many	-	TGCGCCAGCAGCCAAGCGGGACAGAACACCGGGGAGCTGTTTTTT	CASSQAGQNTGELFF
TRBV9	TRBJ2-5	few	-	TGTGCCAGCAGCGCAGGCAATCAAGAGACCCAGTACTTC	CASSAGNQETQYF
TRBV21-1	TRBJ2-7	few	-	TGTGCCAGCAGCAAAGTTCCCAGGGTATACTACGAGCAGTACTTC	CASSKVPRVYYEQYF
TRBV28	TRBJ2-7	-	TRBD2	TGTGCCAGCAGAGTGGGACTAGCTAGAAACGAGCAGTACTTC	CASRVGLARNEQYF
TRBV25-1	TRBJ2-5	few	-	TGTGCCAGCAGTGAATCCGGCAGCAGGGTGGAGACCCAGTACTTC	CASSESGSRVETQYF
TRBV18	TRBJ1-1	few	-	TGTGCCAGCTCACCAGCAGGGGTGAACACTGAAGCTTTCTTT	CASSPAGVNTEAFF
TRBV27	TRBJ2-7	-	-	TGTGCCAGCAGTCCCCTCGGAGGCGGGGCCTCCTACGAGCAGTACTTC	CASSPLGGGASYEQYF
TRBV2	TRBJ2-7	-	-	TGTGCCACCCGCGGGAACTCCTACGAGCAGTACTTC	CATRGNSYEQYF
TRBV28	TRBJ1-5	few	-	TGTGCCAGCAGTTTACGGACAACTAGCAATCAGCCCCAGCATTTT	CASSLRTTSNQPQHF
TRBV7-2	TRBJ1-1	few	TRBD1	TGTGCCAGCAGAACGACAGGGCTGCGGACTGAAGCTTTCTTT	CASRTTGLRTEAFF
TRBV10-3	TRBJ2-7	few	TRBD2	TGTGCCATCAGTGAGACCCTAGCGGGGGAACACTCCTACGAGCAGTACTTC	CAISETLAGEHSYEQYF
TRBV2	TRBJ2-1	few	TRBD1	TGTGCCAGCAGACGCCAGGGACAGGGAATGGGTGAGCAGTTCTTC	CASRRQGQGMGEQFF
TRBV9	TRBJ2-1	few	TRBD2	TGTGCCAGCAGCCCCCGCATCGGGACTAGCGGGAAGTGGCAGTTCTTC	CASSPRIGTSGKWQFF
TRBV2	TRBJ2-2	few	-	TGTGCCAGCAGAAGACAGGACCCCGGGGAGCTGTTTTTT	CASRRQDPGELFF
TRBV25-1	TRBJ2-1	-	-	TGTGCCAGCAGTGACAGGTCCTTTAGCTCCTACAATGAGCAGTTCTTC	CASSDRSFSSYNEQFF
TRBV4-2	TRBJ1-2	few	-	TGTGCCAGCAGCCAAGACGTCGATGGCTACACCTTC	CASSQDVDGYTF
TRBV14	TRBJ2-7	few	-	TGTGCCAGCAGCCCTTTCACACAGGGTAACGAGCAGTACTTC	CASSPFTQGNEQYF
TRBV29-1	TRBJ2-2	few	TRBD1	TGCAGCGTACAGGGGGCGCGGACCGGGGAGCTGTTTTTT	CSVQGARTGELFF
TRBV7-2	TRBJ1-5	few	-	TGTGCCAGCAGCTTTCTCACAGGAGCTAATCAGCCCCAGCATTTT	CASSFLTGANQPQHF
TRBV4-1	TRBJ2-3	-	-	TGTGCCAGCAGCCAAGATGTGGTAGCGCAGTATTTT	CASSQDVVAQYF
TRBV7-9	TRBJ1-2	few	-	TGTGCCAGCAGCTTGGAACGAGGCCTTAACTATGGCTACACCTTC	CASSLERGLNYGYTF
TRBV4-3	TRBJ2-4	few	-	TGCGCCAGCAGCCCCCGATGGCAAAGTGGCAAAAACATTCAGTACTTC	CASSPRWQSGKNIQYF
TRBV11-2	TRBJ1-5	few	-	TGTGCCAGCAGCTTATCGGCAGGGCCCCAGCATTTT	CASSLSAGPQHF
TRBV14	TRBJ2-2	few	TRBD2	TGTGCCAGCAGCCATAAGCGGGAGTGGTCCGGGGAGCTGTTTTTT	CASSHKREWSGELFF
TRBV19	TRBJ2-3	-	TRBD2	TGTGCCAGTAGTATGGCGGGGGTAGATACGCAGTATTTT	CASSMAGVDTQYF
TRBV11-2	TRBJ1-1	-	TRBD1	TGTGCCAGCAGCTGGGGTCCGGACAGGGCCTATGAAGCTTTCTTT	CASSWGPDRAYEAFF
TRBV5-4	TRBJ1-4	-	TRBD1	TGTGCCAGCAGTTTCGACAGGGGTAATGAAAAACTGTTTTTT	CASSFDRGNEKLFF
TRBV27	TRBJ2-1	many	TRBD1	TGTGCCAGCAGACGACAGGGTTACCTCCAGTTCTTC	CASRRQGYLQFF
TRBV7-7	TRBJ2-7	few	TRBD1	TGTGCTAGCAGCTCATCACGGGACAGCGACGAGCAGTACTTC	CASSSSRDSDEQYF
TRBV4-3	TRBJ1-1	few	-	TGCGCCAGCAGCTTGCAAGAGGGGAACACTGAAGCTTTCTTT	CASSLQEGNTEAFF
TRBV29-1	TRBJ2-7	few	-	TGCAGCGTTATATTGTCTCCGGACAGCACCTACGAGCAGTACTTC	CSVILSPDSTYEQYF
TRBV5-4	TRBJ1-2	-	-	TGTGCCAGCAGCTTGAACGTGGGCGCTGGCTATGGCTACACCTTC	CASSLNVGAGYGYTF
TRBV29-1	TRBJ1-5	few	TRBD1	TGCAGCGTTGGGGAGGCAGGGGGTAAGCAGCCCCAGCATTTT	CSVGEAGGKQPQHF
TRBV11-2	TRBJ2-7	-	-	TGTGCCAGCAGCCCTCAGGGTAGCTCCTACGAGCAGTACTTC	CASSPQGSSYEQYF
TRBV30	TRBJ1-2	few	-	TGTGCCTGGAGTGAACAGGAGGGGTCTTATGGCTACACCTTC	CAWSEQEGSYGYTF
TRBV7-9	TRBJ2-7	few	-	TGTGCCAGCAGCTTACGGGCAGGGCCTAACGAGCAGTACTTC	CASSLRAGPNEQYF
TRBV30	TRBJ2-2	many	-	TGTGCCTGGAGTGGGGGACTCGATACCGGGGAGCTGTTTTTT	CAWSGGLDTGELFF
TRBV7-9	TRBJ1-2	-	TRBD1	TGTGCCAGCAGCCCGAAGACAGGGGGTCGCGGCTACACCTTC	CASSPKTGGRGYTF
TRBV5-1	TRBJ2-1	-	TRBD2	TGCGCCAGCAGTCCGCCGGGGACTAGCGGGAGTAGCAATGAGCAGTTCTTC	CASSPPGTSGSSNEQFF
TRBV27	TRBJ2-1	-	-	TGTGCCAGCAGTGCAGGCGTTGATGTGGCCAGCTATGAGCAGTTCTTC	CASSAGVDVASYEQFF
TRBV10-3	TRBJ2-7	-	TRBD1	TGTGCCGCGTCAGGCGGACAGGGCTACGAGCAGTACTTC	CAASGGQGYEQYF
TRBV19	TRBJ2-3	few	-	TGTGCCAGTAGTACATCAAGGACAGCAGATACGCAGTATTTT	CASSTSRTADTQYF
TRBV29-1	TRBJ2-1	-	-	TGCAGCGTTGGTGCCTCAGGGATATGGAGCAATGAGCAGTTCTTC	CSVGASGIWSNEQFF
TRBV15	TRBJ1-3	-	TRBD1	TGTGCCACCAGAAGAGCAGGGGGCTTGAGGAACACCATATATTTT	CATRRAGGLRNTIYF
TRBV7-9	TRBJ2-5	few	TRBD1	TGTGCCAGCAGCTTAGCGGGACAGGGGCGTGAGACCCAGTACTTC	CASSLAGQGRETQYF
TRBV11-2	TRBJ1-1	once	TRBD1	TGTGCCAGCAGCTTTGAGGGGGCTGTGAACACTGAAGCTTTCTTT	CASSFEGAVNTEAFF
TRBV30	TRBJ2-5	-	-	TGTGCCTGGAGTTCCCAGGGGTTGAGCCAAGAGACCCAGTACTTC	CAWSSQGLSQETQYF
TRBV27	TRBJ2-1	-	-	TGTGCCAGCAGGAGAGGGCTTAGCGTCTCCTACAATGAGCAGTTCTTC	CASRRGLSVSYNEQFF
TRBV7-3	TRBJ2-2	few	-	TGTGCCAGCAGCTTATTCGGGAGCACTTACGGGGAGCTGTTTTTT	CASSLFGSTYGELFF
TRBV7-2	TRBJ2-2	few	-	TGTGCCAGCAGCAATCCATTCAGGGAATTGTTTTTT	CASSNPFRELFF
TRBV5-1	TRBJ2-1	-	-	TGCGCCAGCAGCTTGGCCTCGGACACAACCAATGAGCAGTTCTTC	CASSLASDTTNEQFF
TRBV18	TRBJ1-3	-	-	TGTGCCAGCTCACCACTCCGGGATTTGATCGGAAACACCATATATTTT	CASSPLRDLIGNTIYF